The 21 T cell receptor beta chains listed next were all sequenced from one sample in a study of blood T cell repertoires in COVID-19. Measured with immunoSEQ multiplex PCR; TCRdb has only the in-frame clones, and not every one. Of 80,000 to 100,000 clones listed, roughly 80% are singletons. Specimen: peripheral blood. The receptors were gathered from an elderly woman with active or convalescent COVID-19.

The V gene is TRBV9, the J gene TRBJ1-3, with a possible D match to TRBD1 (6 bases). Trimming took 0 bases from V and 0 from J, leaving 13 bases between them. Germline V lookup: CDR1 SGDLS, CDR2 YYNGEE. This CDR3 has 17 amino acids. DNA for the CDR3: TGTGCCAGCAGCGTAGCGGTAGGACAGCTCTCTGGAAACACCATATATTTT. Translation gives CASSVAVGQLSGNTIYF. The full variable domain, completed using reference TRBV9 and TRBJ1-3, is DSGVTQTPKHLITATGQRVTLRCSPRSGDLSVYWYQQSLDQGLQFLIQYYNGEERAKGNILERFSAQQFPDLHSELNLSSLELGDSALYFCASSVAVGQLSGNTIYFGEGSWLTVV.

CDR3 sequence (DNA): TGTGCCATCAGTGACACGGACAGTCTGGGTTCACCCCTCCACTTT. It specifies CAISDTDSLGSPLHF. This chain joins TRBV10-3 and TRBJ1-6; D is possibly TRBD1 (6 bases). Per germline, CDR1 ENHRY and CDR2 SYGVKD. V was trimmed by 3 bases and J by 9 bases, leaving 15 bases between them. CDR3 length: 15 residues.

The rearrangement uses TRBV4-2 and TRBJ1-1; maybe TRBD1 (6 bases). Germline CDR1 is LGHNA and CDR2 is YNFKEQ. The CDR3 loop spans 15 amino acids. The V end lost 4 bases, the J end lost 0 bases, and 12 bases lay between the germline ends. CDR3 protein: CASSRRTGMNTEAFF. The CDR3 bases are TGTGCCAGCAGCCGGAGAACAGGGATGAACACTGAAGCTTTCTTT.

The rearrangement uses TRBV5-1 and TRBJ1-1; D gene unclear. The V end was cut by 7 bases, the J end by 2 bases, with 6 bases between. The germline CDR1 and CDR2 sequences are SGHRS and YFSETQ. CDR3 size: 11 residues. CDR3 coding DNA: TGCGCCAGCCGGGTAAACACTGAAGCTTTCTTT. Translating it yields CASRVNTEAFF.

This clone was observed a handful of times. The V call is TRBV11-3, the J call TRBJ1-1; weak D call: TRBD1 (5 bases). V lost 3 bases and J 0 bases, leaving 8 bases between the germline ends. This CDR3 is built from 14 residues. CDR1 is SGHNT and CDR2 is YENEEA in the germline V gene. The CDR3 loop is CASSLDNLNTEAFF. In DNA form, the CDR3 reads TGTGCCAGCAGCTTGGACAATTTGAACACTGAAGCTTTCTTT.

V gene TRBV24-1 combines with J gene TRBJ2-1; 15 bases agree with TRBD2. The CDR3 length is 16 residues. The V and J ends lost 7 bases and 5 bases, in that order; junction bases with no gene match: 5. Germline lookup yields CDR1 KGHDR and CDR2 SFDVKD. CDR3 coding DNA: TGTGCCACCAGCGGGACTAGCGGGAGGCTGAACAATGAGCAGTTCTTC. It specifies CATSGTSGRLNNEQFF.

V gene TRBV19 combines with J gene TRBJ2-6; D not resolved. CDR3 length: 15 amino acids. V was shortened by 6 bases and J by 0 bases, with 9 bases between the two germline ends. Germline values: CDR1 LNHDA, CDR2 SQIVND (reference sequence). The DNA for the CDR3 is TGTGCCAGTAGAAAACCAGACTCTGGGGCCAACGTCCTGACTTTC. Residues: CASRKPDSGANVLTF. Combining the CDR3 with reference TRBV19 and TRBJ2-6 gives the whole variable domain DGGITQSPKYLFRKEGQNVTLSCEQNLNHDAMYWYRQDPGQGLRLIYYSQIVNDFQKGDIAEGYSVSREKKESFPLTVTSAQKNPTAFYLCASRKPDSGANVLTFGAGSRLTVL.

This clone was recorded a few times. V gene TRBV12-5 combines with J gene TRBJ2-1; 10 nucleotides agree with TRBD2. Germline loops: CDR1 LGHNT, CDR2 FRNRAP. J gave up 8 bases and V 0 bases, and 7 bases lay outside the gene matches. This CDR3 comprises 16 residues. The CDR3 DNA reads as TGTGCTAGTGGTTTGGTACTAAGCGGGGGGGCGCATGAGCAGTTCTTC. Translated: CASGLVLSGGAHEQFF.

V is TRBV19 and J is TRBJ1-2, with a possible D match to TRBD1 (6 bases). Germline CDR1 reads LNHDA; CDR2 reads SQIVND (reference sequence). Trimming cost V 7 bases and J 0 bases, with 15 bases left between them. There are 15 residues in the CDR3. CDR3 sequence (DNA): TGTGCCAGTATGTCGGACAGTATAGCTAACTATGGCTACACCTTC. This codes for CASMSDSIANYGYTF.

The chain links TRBV2 to TRBJ1-6; D uncertain. The CDR3 runs to 13 residues. CDR1 is SNHLY, CDR2 FYNNEI, per germline. V lost 6 bases, J lost 8 bases, and 11 bases lay in between. The CDR3 is CASSTARHSPLHF. In DNA form, the CDR3 reads TGTGCCAGCAGCACAGCCAGGCATTCACCCCTCCACTTT.

The genes are TRBV7-6 and TRBJ2-7, with 11 bases fitting TRBD1. The CDR3 totals 15 residues. The junction had 7 bases not matched to a gene; V was cut back by 6 bases and J by 3 bases. Looked up from germline, CDR1 is SGHVS and CDR2 is FNYEAQ. The CDR3 loop reads CASSRGGQGGYEQYF. CDR3 bases: TGTGCCAGCAGTCGAGGGGGACAGGGGGGCTACGAGCAGTACTTC.

The chain recombines TRBV11-1 with TRBJ1-1; D ambiguous. Germline-derived CDR1 and CDR2 are SGHAT and FQDESV (reference sequence). This CDR3 spans 14 amino acids. Trimming cost V 5 bases and J 6 bases, with 16 bases left between them. This CDR3 is CASSREAVGAEAFF. As DNA, the CDR3 is TGTGCCAGCAGCCGGGAGGCAGTGGGCGCTGAAGCTTTCTTT.

V and J are TRBV2 and TRBJ1-3; maybe TRBD1 (5 bases). V shed 3 bases and J shed 0 bases, with 9 bases lying between them. The CDR3 covers 15 residues. CDR1 and CDR2 from the germline V gene are SNHLY and FYNNEI. CDR3: CASSDNGHSGNTIYF. DNA for the CDR3: TGTGCCAGCAGTGATAACGGACACTCTGGAAACACCATATATTTT.

This rearrangement joins TRBV6-5 to TRBJ1-5; 7 bases align to TRBD1. CDR1 is MNHEY, CDR2 SVGAGI, per germline. Losses at the gene ends were 5 bases for V and 5 bases for J; bases not matched to a gene: 3. This CDR3 has 13 residues. The CDR3: CASSRQGDQPQHF. In DNA form, the CDR3 reads TGTGCCAGCAGTCGACAGGGCGATCAGCCCCAGCATTTT.

In DNA, the CDR3 is TGTGCCAGCAGCCAAGTTCAGGGGGCAGGTAGTTCACCCCTCCACTTT. Translation gives CASSQVQGAGSSPLHF. This chain uses TRBV4-2 with TRBJ1-6, with 8 nucleotides matching TRBD1. Germline lookup yields CDR1 LGHNA and CDR2 YNFKEQ. This CDR3 has 16 amino acids. With 1 base clipped from V and 9 bases from J, the junction kept 8 bases outside the gene matches.

V usage is TRBV5-1 and J usage is TRBJ2-3, with D possibly TRBD1 on 6 matching bases. The CDR3 sequence is 13 residues long. The germline V gene encodes CDR1 SGHRS and CDR2 YFSETQ. V lost 4 bases and J 6 bases, leaving 12 bases between the germline ends. CDR3 sequence reads: CASSPWQGDTQYF. The DNA of the CDR3 is TGCGCCAGCAGCCCCTGGCAGGGGGATACGCAGTATTTT.

The chain joins TRBV6-2 or TRBV6-3 to TRBJ1-5; D ambiguous. Germline V gives CDR1 MNHEY, CDR2 SVGEGT. V lost 7 bases, J lost 1 base, and 17 bases lay in between. The CDR3 spans 16 residues. This CDR3 is CASTPGRDGSNQPQHF. CDR3 nucleotide sequence: TGTGCCAGCACCCCCGGGAGGGATGGAAGCAATCAGCCCCAGCATTTT.

The V gene is TRBV6-5, the J gene TRBJ1-6; D is uncertain. This CDR3 contains 12 residues. Trimming left V 6 bases short and J 6 bases short, with 6 bases between. Germline V gives CDR1 MNHEY, CDR2 SVGAGI. CDR3 residues: CASRAANSPLHF. CDR3 DNA: TGTGCCAGCAGGGCCGCTAATTCACCCCTCCACTTT.

J is TRBJ2-2 and V is TRBV19; 8 bases map to TRBD1. CDR3 length: 14 residues. From germline, CDR1 is LNHDA and CDR2 SQIVND (reference sequence). J gave up 6 bases and V 5 bases, and 5 bases lay outside the gene matches. CDR3 protein: CASSDRGEAGELFF. In DNA, the CDR3 is TGTGCCAGTAGTGACAGGGGAGAGGCCGGGGAGCTGTTTTTT.

V and J are TRBV23-1 and TRBJ1-1; the D gene is possibly TRBD1 (6 bases). TRBV23-1 carries the ORF label, with uncertain function. This CDR3 spans 14 amino acids. V lost 11 bases and J 5 bases, leaving 21 bases between the germline ends. The CDR3 protein is CAGGLRGGQTEAFF. The CDR3 DNA sequence: TGCGCCGGGGGCCTGAGGGGGGGTCAGACTGAAGCTTTCTTT.

The chain combines TRBV10-3 with TRBJ2-1, with 7 bases that match TRBD2. Germline values: CDR1 ENHRY, CDR2 SYGVKD. Trimming cost V 5 bases and J 9 bases; bases outside gene matches: 10. The CDR3 consists of 14 residues. The chain's CDR3 is CAISPGLQKREQFF. For the CDR3, the DNA is TGTGCCATCAGTCCGGGACTACAGAAGCGTGAGCAGTTCTTC.